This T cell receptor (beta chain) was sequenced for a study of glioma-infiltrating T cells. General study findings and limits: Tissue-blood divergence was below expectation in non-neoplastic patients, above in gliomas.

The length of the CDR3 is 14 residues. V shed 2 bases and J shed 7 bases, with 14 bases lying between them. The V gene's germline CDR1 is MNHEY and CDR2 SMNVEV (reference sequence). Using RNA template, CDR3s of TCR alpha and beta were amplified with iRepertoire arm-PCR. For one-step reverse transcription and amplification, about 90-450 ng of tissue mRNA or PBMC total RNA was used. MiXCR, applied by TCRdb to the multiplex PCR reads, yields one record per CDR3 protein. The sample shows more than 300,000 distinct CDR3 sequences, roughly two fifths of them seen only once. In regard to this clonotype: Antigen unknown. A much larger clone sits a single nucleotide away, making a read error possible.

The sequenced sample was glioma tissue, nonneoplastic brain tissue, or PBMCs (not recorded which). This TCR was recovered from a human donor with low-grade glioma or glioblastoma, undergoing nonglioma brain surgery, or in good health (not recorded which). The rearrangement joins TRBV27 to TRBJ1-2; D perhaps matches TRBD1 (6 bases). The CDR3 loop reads CASSLVGGQGGYTF. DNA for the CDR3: TGTGCCAGCAGTTTAGTTGGGGGGCAAGGTGGCTACACCTTC.